The next 19 T cell receptor beta chains were all read from a single sample in a study of blood T cell repertoires in COVID-19. Assay: immunoSEQ multiplex PCR; the TCRdb copy retains only in-frame clones and omits some. This table holds nearly 45,000 clones, around 80% found once. Sample: peripheral blood. These receptors were obtained from a man aged 65-85 years with acute or convalescent COVID-19.

The chain uses TRBV4-3 and TRBJ2-1, with TRBD1 as a possible D gene (5 bases). There are 14 residues in the CDR3. CDR1 LGHNA and CDR2 YSLEER come from the germline V gene. The ends were cut back, 1 base at V and 9 bases at J, with 13 bases in the middle. CDR3 protein: CASSQGSGYGEQFF. CDR3 coding DNA: TGCGCCAGCAGCCAAGGGTCAGGGTACGGTGAGCAGTTCTTC.

This chain joins TRBV7-9 and TRBJ1-1, with D perhaps TRBD1 (5 bases). Germline CDR1 and CDR2: SEHNR and FQNEAQ (reference sequence). This CDR3 spans 12 amino acids. Trimming took off 2 bases at V and 7 bases at J, with 8 bases between the two ends. CDR3 loop: CASSLSGIEAFF. CDR3 DNA sequence: TGTGCCAGCAGCTTATCAGGGATTGAAGCTTTCTTT.

The CDR3 nucleotides read TGTGCCAGCAGCGATAGTGGGGCCGTGACTGAAGCTTTCTTT. This gives the protein CASSDSGAVTEAFF. This chain uses TRBV7-9 with TRBJ1-1, with D perhaps matching TRBD1 (5 bases). Trimming took 5 bases from V and 5 from J, leaving 15 bases between them. This CDR3 has 14 amino acids. Germline values: CDR1 SEHNR, CDR2 FQNEAQ (reference sequence). The full variable domain, completed using reference TRBV7-9 and TRBJ1-1, is DTGVSQNPRHKITKRGQNVTFRCDPISEHNRLYWYRQTLGQGPEFLTYFQNEAQLEKSRLLSDRFSAERPKGSFSTLEIQRTEQGDSAMYLCASSDSGAVTEAFFGQGTRLTVV.

This sequence joins TRBV7-6 and TRBJ2-3, with D possibly being TRBD2 (6 bases). The germline gives CDR1 SGHVS, CDR2 FNYEAQ. Trimming pared 0 bases from V and 6 bases from J, leaving 13 bases between. The CDR3 runs 15 residues. The CDR3 DNA reads as TGTGCCAGCAGCTTAGCGGGGGGTTTAGTTGATACGCAGTATTTT. It translates to CASSLAGGLVDTQYF.

This clone has a single count. The rearrangement links TRBV19 to TRBJ2-1, with D unresolved. Germline values: CDR1 LNHDA, CDR2 SQIVND (reference sequence). This CDR3 comprises 15 residues. V lost 3 bases and J 4 bases, leaving 13 bases between the germline ends. The CDR3 coding sequence is TGTGCCAGTAGTATGGCGCGGTACCTATACAATGAGCAGTTCTTC. Amino acids: CASSMARYLYNEQFF.

The gene calls are TRBV2 and TRBJ2-1, with a weak D call TRBD2 (5 bases). CDR3 size: 16 residues. V lost 2 bases and J lost 3, with 14 bases in between. Per germline, CDR1 SNHLY and CDR2 FYNNEI. CDR3 amino acids: CASSERAGGFYNEQFF. The CDR3 nucleotides read TGTGCCAGCAGTGAAAGGGCAGGAGGTTTCTACAATGAGCAGTTCTTC.

This chain joins TRBV6-2 or TRBV6-3 and TRBJ1-2; 9 nucleotides match TRBD1. The V gene's germline CDR1 is MNHEY and CDR2 SVGEGT. V was clipped by 2 bases and J by 7 bases; unmatched bases: 8. The CDR3 totals 15 residues. CDR3 amino acids: CASSYPDRGGSGYTF. The CDR3 DNA follows: TGTGCCAGCAGTTACCCGGACAGGGGAGGGTCTGGCTACACCTTC.

Only a few counts were recorded for this clone. V and J are TRBV6-5 and TRBJ1-1, with D perhaps TRBD1 (6 bases). V lost 2 bases and J 0 bases, leaving 7 bases between the germline ends. The V gene's germline CDR1 is MNHEY and CDR2 SVGAGI. The CDR3 length is 14 residues. CDR3 amino acids: CASSYGQLNTEAFF. DNA for the CDR3: TGTGCCAGCAGTTACGGACAGTTGAACACTGAAGCTTTCTTT.

Only one count was recorded for this clone. V usage is TRBV7-9 and J usage is TRBJ1-2; D is undetermined. CDR3 length: 11 amino acids. V lost 0 bases and J 7 bases, leaving 3 bases between the germline ends. Germline V gene sequence: CDR1 SEHNR, CDR2 FQNEAQ (reference sequence). CDR3 nucleotide sequence: TGTGCCAGCAGCTTAGCGCGTGGCTACACCTTC. Translating gives CASSLARGYTF.

V and J are TRBV6-5 and TRBJ1-1, with TRBD1 as a possible D gene (5 bases). There are 13 residues in the CDR3. Between the trimmed V and J ends, which lost 5 bases and 6 bases, there was a span of 13 bases. Germline V gene data show CDR1 as MNHEY and CDR2 as SVGAGI. CDR3 coding DNA: TGTGCCAGCAGTCCCGGGGGGACCGCTGAAGCTTTCTTT. Translation: CASSPGGTAEAFF.

J is TRBJ1-3 and V is TRBV7-2; 11 positions match TRBD1. Trimming cost V 5 bases and J 4 bases; bases outside gene matches: 7. This CDR3 region has 16 residues. Germline V CDR1 and CDR2: SGHTA, FQGNSA. DNA for the CDR3: TGTGCCAGCAGCGACCGGACAGGGGGCACCGGAAACACCATATATTTT. As protein: CASSDRTGGTGNTIYF.

The chain uses TRBV7-2 and TRBJ2-3; tentative D call: TRBD1 (6 bases). Trimming shortened V by 5 bases and J by 1 base, and 10 bases separated the two germline ends. The CDR3 is 14 amino acids. Per germline, CDR1 SGHTA and CDR2 FQGNSA. CDR3 loop: CASSPRTGTDTQYF. CDR3 coding DNA: TGTGCCAGCAGCCCGAGGACAGGCACAGATACGCAGTATTTT.

The rearrangement uses TRBV10-3 and TRBJ2-2; 7 positions agree with TRBD1. CDR3 length equals 15 residues. With V trimmed by 6 bases and J by 2 bases, 6 bases remained unmatched. The germline V gene encodes CDR1 ENHRY and CDR2 SYGVKD. In DNA, the CDR3 is TGTGCCATCAGCGCAGGGGGTGGAAACACCGGGGAGCTGTTTTTT. It specifies CAISAGGGNTGELFF.

Here the CDR3 DNA reads TGTGCCAGCAGCCGGACAGGGGGCAAGACCTATGGCTACACCTTC. It translates to CASSRTGGKTYGYTF. The gene calls are TRBV7-3 and TRBJ1-2, with 11 bases fitting TRBD1. V shed 5 bases, J shed 4 bases, and the junction held 6 bases outside the gene matches. This CDR3 is built from 15 residues. Germline loops: CDR1 SGHTA, CDR2 FQGTGA. Full variable domain (remainder filled in from reference TRBV7-3 and TRBJ1-2): GAGVSQTPSNKVTEKGKYVELRCDPISGHTALYWYRQSLGQGPEFLIYFQGTGAADDSGLPNDRFFAVRPEGSVSTLKIQRTERGDSAVYLCASSRTGGKTYGYTFGSGTRLTVV.

The chain carries TRBV5-1 and TRBJ1-2; D possibly corresponds to TRBD1 (5 bases). With 6 bases removed from V and 4 bases from J, the gap between germline ends came to 13 bases. Germline lookup yields CDR1 SGHRS and CDR2 YFSETQ. The CDR3 runs 13 residues. The CDR3 spells CASNTGSGYGYTF. The DNA of the CDR3 is TGCGCCAGCAACACAGGAAGTGGCTATGGCTACACCTTC. The variable domain in full, completed from reference TRBV5-1 and TRBJ1-2, reads KAGVTQTPRYLIKTRGQQVTLSCSPISGHRSVSWYQQTPGQGLQFLFEYFSETQRNKGNFPGRFSGRQFSNSRSEMNVSTLELGDSALYLCASNTGSGYGYTFGSGTRLTVV.

J is TRBJ2-3 and V is TRBV4-3; TRBD2 aligns across 11 bases. J was trimmed by 4 bases and V by 0 bases; bases with no gene match: 3. CDR3 length equals 16 residues. In germline, CDR1 is LGHNA, CDR2 YSLEER. This CDR3 is CASSQDLAGGSDTQYF. CDR3 sequence (DNA): TGCGCCAGCAGCCAAGATCTAGCGGGGGGATCAGATACGCAGTATTTT.

J is TRBJ2-3 and V is TRBV4-3; TRBD1 aligns across 8 bases. Unmatched junction bases numbered 5, after V lost 0 bases and J lost 3 bases. The germline gives CDR1 LGHNA, CDR2 YSLEER. The CDR3 length is 16 residues. CDR3 coding DNA: TGCGCCAGCAGCCAAGACCTTCAGGGGGCAACAGATACGCAGTATTTT. It yields the protein CASSQDLQGATDTQYF.

The V gene is TRBV12-3 or TRBV12-4, the J gene TRBJ1-2, with a possible D match to TRBD1 (6 bases). The CDR3 spans 13 residues. V lost 8 bases, J lost 3 bases, and 13 bases lay in between. The CDR3 loop reads CASSRTVDYGYTF. Written as DNA, the CDR3 is TGTGCCAGCTCGAGGACAGTAGACTATGGCTACACCTTC.

V and J are TRBV10-3 and TRBJ2-5, with TRBD2 matching 7 bases. V lost 2 bases to trimming and J lost 2 bases; unmatched junction nucleotides: 5. In germline, CDR1 is ENHRY, CDR2 SYGVKD. There are 15 residues in the CDR3. CDR3 loop: CAISERLATQETQYF. The CDR3 region has the DNA TGTGCCATCAGTGAGCGACTAGCAACACAAGAGACCCAGTACTTC.